Listed below are T cell receptor beta chains from one sample, sequenced in a study of blood T cell repertoires in COVID-19. Profiled with immunoSEQ multiplex PCR; TCRdb holds only in-frame clones, not every one. The sample yields over 250,000 clones, 85% seen once. Specimen: peripheral blood. These receptors all stem from a human donor in a cohort sampled during active COVID-19. Both conserved end residues are part of each CDR3. A D gene is named only where the DNA matches it firmly. Clone size is given for some rows only: seen once, a few or many times, or a class if the clone is expanded.

j_call: TRBJ1-1
d_call: -
v_call: TRBV6-5
clone_size: -
cdr3_nt: TGTGCCAGCACCCAACTGGAGCAGGGTGAGTCTTTCTTT
cdr3_aa: CASTQLEQGESFF

j_call: TRBJ1-2
d_call: TRBD1
v_call: TRBV5-1
clone_size: few
cdr3_nt: TGCGCCAGCAGCTTGAGGTCAGGGGGGACGACTTATGGCTACACCTTC
cdr3_aa: CASSLRSGGTTYGYTF

j_call: TRBJ2-1
d_call: TRBD2
v_call: TRBV5-1
clone_size: -
cdr3_nt: TGCGCCAGCAGCAGGACTAGCGGAGTCTACAATGAGCAGTTCTTC
cdr3_aa: CASSRTSGVYNEQFF

j_call: TRBJ2-7
d_call: -
v_call: TRBV3-1/TRBV3-2
clone_size: -
cdr3_nt: TGTGCCAGCAGCCCACAGGGATACGAGCAGTACTTC
cdr3_aa: CASSPQGYEQYF

j_call: TRBJ2-1
d_call: -
v_call: TRBV18
clone_size: -
cdr3_nt: TGTGCCAGCTCACTTTCGAGGAGAAATGAGCAGTTCTTC
cdr3_aa: CASSLSRRNEQFF

j_call: TRBJ2-2
d_call: TRBD1
v_call: TRBV6-5
clone_size: once
cdr3_nt: TGTGCCAGCAGGACGGACAGGGGAATCACCGGGGAGCTGTTTTTT
cdr3_aa: CASRTDRGITGELFF

j_call: TRBJ2-7
d_call: TRBD2
v_call: TRBV27
clone_size: -
cdr3_nt: TGTGCCAGCAGAGCCGGGACTACCGGGTTAGGTGAGCAGTACTTC
cdr3_aa: CASRAGTTGLGEQYF

j_call: TRBJ2-3
d_call: -
v_call: TRBV5-1
clone_size: -
cdr3_nt: TGCGCCAGCAGCTGGGACTTAAGTTCCCCTTCGCAGTATTTT
cdr3_aa: CASSWDLSSPSQYF

j_call: TRBJ1-3
d_call: -
v_call: TRBV6-6
clone_size: -
cdr3_nt: TGTGCCAGCAGTTCACAGGGCAGCTCTGGAAACACCATATATTTT
cdr3_aa: CASSSQGSSGNTIYF

j_call: TRBJ2-2
d_call: -
v_call: TRBV5-6
clone_size: once
cdr3_nt: TGTGCCAGCAGCTTTGGCAGGTTCGGGGAGCTGTTTTTT
cdr3_aa: CASSFGRFGELFF

j_call: TRBJ1-1
d_call: TRBD1
v_call: TRBV2
clone_size: -
cdr3_nt: TGTGCCAGCACCAGGACAGGGGCTACGAACACTGAAGCTTTCTTT
cdr3_aa: CASTRTGATNTEAFF

j_call: TRBJ2-1
d_call: TRBD2
v_call: TRBV5-1
clone_size: -
cdr3_nt: TGCGCCAGCAGCCTAGCGGGAGTGGATGAGCAGTTCTTC
cdr3_aa: CASSLAGVDEQFF

j_call: TRBJ2-1
d_call: -
v_call: TRBV28
clone_size: -
cdr3_nt: TGTGCCAGCAGTTTCTCGGGGTTCAATGAGCAGTTCTTC
cdr3_aa: CASSFSGFNEQFF

j_call: TRBJ2-7
d_call: -
v_call: TRBV27
clone_size: -
cdr3_nt: TGTGCCAGCAGTGTCCGGGACACATACTACGAGCAGTACTTC
cdr3_aa: CASSVRDTYYEQYF

j_call: TRBJ2-1
d_call: TRBD2
v_call: TRBV10-3
clone_size: -
cdr3_nt: TGTGCCATCAAAGCGGGAGGGCCTAGTGAGCAGTTCTTC
cdr3_aa: CAIKAGGPSEQFF

j_call: TRBJ1-1
d_call: TRBD1
v_call: TRBV6-4
clone_size: -
cdr3_nt: TGTGCCAGCAGGCCGGCGTCCCAAACAGGGGTCAAGGCTGAAGCTTTCTTT
cdr3_aa: CASRPASQTGVKAEAFF

j_call: TRBJ2-5
d_call: TRBD2
v_call: TRBV5-5
clone_size: -
cdr3_nt: TGTGCCAGCAGCCCATTGGGAGGGCGGGAAGAGACCCAGTACTTC
cdr3_aa: CASSPLGGREETQYF

j_call: TRBJ2-3
d_call: -
v_call: TRBV29-1
clone_size: -
cdr3_nt: TGCAGCGTTATTCCCCCCGGGGATACGCAGTATTTT
cdr3_aa: CSVIPPGDTQYF

j_call: TRBJ2-2
d_call: -
v_call: TRBV15
clone_size: -
cdr3_nt: TGTGCCACCAGCAGAGCCGCAGTAGCGGCAGGGGGGGAGCTGTTTTTT
cdr3_aa: CATSRAAVAAGGELFF

j_call: TRBJ2-1
d_call: -
v_call: TRBV5-1
clone_size: -
cdr3_nt: TGCGCCAGCAGCTTTGCGGGGCCAAGCTCCTACAATGAGCAGTTCTTC
cdr3_aa: CASSFAGPSSYNEQFF

j_call: TRBJ2-6
d_call: -
v_call: TRBV7-2
clone_size: -
cdr3_nt: TGTGCCAGCAGCTTACGGACAGCTGGGGCCAACGTCCTGACTTTC
cdr3_aa: CASSLRTAGANVLTF

j_call: TRBJ1-5
d_call: -
v_call: TRBV7-2
clone_size: once
cdr3_nt: TGTGCCAGCAGCTTTAACGGGCAGCCCCAGCATTTT
cdr3_aa: CASSFNGQPQHF

j_call: TRBJ1-1
d_call: -
v_call: TRBV18
clone_size: -
cdr3_nt: TGTGCCAGCTCACCAGAGGCGACCCGGAACACTGAAGCTTTCTTT
cdr3_aa: CASSPEATRNTEAFF

j_call: TRBJ2-3
d_call: -
v_call: TRBV18
clone_size: -
cdr3_nt: TGTGCCAGCTCACCACGGGGAGCTTACACAGATACGCAGTATTTT
cdr3_aa: CASSPRGAYTDTQYF

j_call: TRBJ1-2
d_call: -
v_call: TRBV6-1
clone_size: -
cdr3_nt: TGTGCCAGCAGTGAAATACAAAACGACTATGGCTACACCTTC
cdr3_aa: CASSEIQNDYGYTF

j_call: TRBJ1-2
d_call: -
v_call: TRBV30
clone_size: once
cdr3_nt: TGTGCCTGGAGTCGTAGTTATGGCTACACCTTC
cdr3_aa: CAWSRSYGYTF

j_call: TRBJ2-7
d_call: -
v_call: TRBV10-3
clone_size: -
cdr3_nt: TGTGCCATCAGTGACAGGCCCGGGAACGAGCAGTACTTC
cdr3_aa: CAISDRPGNEQYF

j_call: TRBJ2-1
d_call: -
v_call: TRBV9
clone_size: -
cdr3_nt: TGTGCCAGCAGCGCTCACCGGGACTTACCCTACAATGAGCAGTTCTTC
cdr3_aa: CASSAHRDLPYNEQFF

j_call: TRBJ2-2
d_call: -
v_call: TRBV6-1
clone_size: -
cdr3_nt: TGTGCCAGCAGTGAACAACCCGGGGTCACCGGGGAGCTGTTTTTT
cdr3_aa: CASSEQPGVTGELFF

j_call: TRBJ2-5
d_call: -
v_call: TRBV7-9
clone_size: -
cdr3_nt: TGTGCCAGCAGCGTCGCGGGTGAGACCCAGTACTTC
cdr3_aa: CASSVAGETQYF

j_call: TRBJ1-5
d_call: TRBD1
v_call: TRBV19
clone_size: -
cdr3_nt: TGTGCCAGTAGTTCTACAGGGGGCTGGCAGCCCCAGCATTTT
cdr3_aa: CASSSTGGWQPQHF